A single sample gave rise to the 11 T cell receptor beta chains below, sequenced in a study of blood T cell repertoires in COVID-19. Assay used: immunoSEQ multiplex PCR; TCRdb lists only in-frame clones, some missing. The sample gives about 300,000 clones, under 90% of which show up once; approximately 4.7% is in the top ten. The sample was PBMCs or T cells enriched from blood (not recorded which). These TCRs come from a man in his 60s who had recovered from COVID-19.

The CDR3 nucleotides read TGCGCCAGCACCGCCCTTGGCCCTAACACTGAAGCTTTCTTT. Its protein product is CASTALGPNTEAFF. V usage is TRBV5-1 and J usage is TRBJ1-1; D remains ambiguous. V lost 6 bases, J lost 2 bases, and 14 bases lay in between. The length of the CDR3 is 14 residues. Germline V gene lookup returns CDR1 SGHRS and CDR2 YFSETQ.

CDR3 coding DNA: TGTGCCAGCAATCGGGACAGGGGAACCGATACGCAGTATTTT. Its translation: CASNRDRGTDTQYF. This rearrangement joins TRBV9 to TRBJ2-3; 10 bases map to TRBD1. With V trimmed by 6 bases and J by 6 bases, 7 bases remained unmatched. This CDR3 is 14 amino acids long. CDR1 is SGDLS, CDR2 YYNGEE, per germline.

The V gene is TRBV7-9, the J gene TRBJ2-1, with 13 bases aligning to TRBD2. The germline gives CDR1 SEHNR, CDR2 FQNEAQ (reference sequence). The CDR3 loop spans 17 amino acids. The junction had 4 bases not matched to a gene; V was cut back by 5 bases and J by 0 bases. For the CDR3, the DNA is TGTGCCAGCAGCGAGGGACTAGCGGGGAGCTCCTACAATGAGCAGTTCTTC. It codes for CASSEGLAGSSYNEQFF.

The rearrangement uses TRBV3-1 (or the pseudogene TRBV3-2) and TRBJ1-5, with 7 bases that match TRBD1. Germline assignment: CDR1 LGHDT and CDR2 YNNKEL (reference sequence). V trimming: 1 base; J trimming: 7 bases; junction bases outside the gene matches: 7. The CDR3 totals 15 residues. The DNA of the CDR3 is TGTGCCAGCAGCCAAGGAGAGGGGGCGGGACAGCCCCAGCATTTT. This codes for CASSQGEGAGQPQHF.

This rearrangement joins TRBV7-2 to TRBJ1-5, with TRBD1 identical over 8 bases. The germline gives CDR1 SGHTA, CDR2 FQGNSA. This CDR3 is built from 15 residues. V lost 4 bases to trimming and J lost 7 bases; unmatched junction nucleotides: 9. The CDR3 nucleotides are TGTGCCAGCAGCTCACCCGACAGGGGAGGGCAGCCCCAGCATTTT. Protein sequence: CASSSPDRGGQPQHF.

DNA for the CDR3: TGCGCCAGCAGCTTAGCGGTAGCGGGAGCGGGGGAGACCCAGTACTTC. It translates to CASSLAVAGAGETQYF. This sequence joins TRBV5-1 and TRBJ2-5; 9 bases align to TRBD2. V shed 2 bases and J 5 bases; nucleotides not matched to a gene: 10. Germline V gene data show CDR1 as SGHRS and CDR2 as YFSETQ. This CDR3 has 16 amino acids.

Concerning this clone itself: In the same sample, other DNA sequences code for this CDR3. V and J are TRBV5-1 and TRBJ2-5; a weak D match, TRBD1 (6 bases). CDR1 is SGHRS, CDR2 YFSETQ, per germline. Trimming pared 0 bases from V and 3 bases from J, leaving 9 bases between. The CDR3 contains 14 residues. CDR3 bases: TGCGCCAGCAGCTTGGTGGCAGGGGAAGAGACCCAGTACTTC. Translated: CASSLVAGEETQYF.

This chain links TRBV5-1 with TRBJ2-3; D possibly corresponds to TRBD1 (6 bases). V dropped 0 bases and J dropped 0 bases, with 8 bases sitting between them. The CDR3 has 15 amino acids. CDR1 is SGHRS and CDR2 is YFSETQ in the germline V gene. The CDR3: CASSLDRASTDTQYF. The DNA of the CDR3 is TGCGCCAGCAGCTTGGACAGGGCGAGCACAGATACGCAGTATTTT.

This chain links TRBV19 with TRBJ1-1, with TRBD1 matching over 8 bases. This CDR3 comprises 14 residues. Germline lookup yields CDR1 LNHDA and CDR2 SQIVND (reference sequence). V dropped 7 bases and J dropped 3; count of bases not matched to a gene: 7. The CDR3 DNA sequence: TGTGCCAGTAACACAGGGGGAACGTACACTGAAGCTTTCTTT. Amino acids: CASNTGGTYTEAFF.

The rearrangement links TRBV7-3 to TRBJ2-2; 8 bases map to TRBD1. The CDR3 loop spans 15 amino acids. Germline CDR1 reads SGHTA; CDR2 reads FQGTGA. Trimming cost V 3 bases and J 4 bases; bases outside gene matches: 4. The DNA for the CDR3 is TGTGCCAGCAGCTTGTCGACAGGGGTCACCGGGGAGCTGTTTTTT. This encodes CASSLSTGVTGELFF.

This chain joins TRBV6-1 and TRBJ1-1, with D possibly TRBD1 on 5 matching bases. Germline lookup yields CDR1 MNHNS and CDR2 SASEGT. The CDR3 contains 12 residues. V lost 6 bases, J lost 6 bases, and 11 bases lay in between. CDR3 in amino acids: CASSLGHPEAFF. CDR3 nucleotides: TGTGCCAGCAGCCTTGGACACCCTGAAGCTTTCTTT.